The sequence of this T cell receptor beta chain was determined in a study of T cell clonotyping in hematopoietic cell transplantation. Measured with immunoSEQ multiplex PCR; TCRdb has only the in-frame clones, and not every one. Here the sample spans roughly 3,800 clones, roughly 72% being singletons. V was pared by 10 bases and J by 0 bases, with 16 bases between. CDR1 is LNHDA, CDR2 SQIVND, per germline (reference sequence). The CDR3 sequence is 15 residues long. Recipients were bled about 28 days pretransplant and at posttransplant days 30, 100, 180. The specimen comprised peripheral blood mononuclear cells, sampled 100 days after allogeneic stem cell transplant. The J gene is TRBJ1-3, the V gene TRBV19; possible D gene TRBD1, 5 bases. The TCR originated in a male patient in his forties or fifties who had an allogeneic stem cell transplant from an unrelated donor, so the T cells may come from the graft donor. Some clones in this sample may be carry-over from other donors' samples. This CDR3 is CATLLSRASGNTIYF. The CDR3 coding sequence is TGTGCCACTCTACTCTCCAGGGCCTCTGGAAACACCATATATTTT.